These 20 T cell receptor beta chains were sequenced from one sample in a study of blood T cell repertoires in COVID-19. Using immunoSEQ multiplex PCR, the repertoire was profiled, and TCRdb retains in-frame clones only, with some absent. Of tens of thousands of clones listed, around three quarters are singletons. Material for sequencing was peripheral blood. These TCRs come from a human donor in a cohort sampled during active COVID-19.

The chain carries TRBV5-4 and TRBJ2-7, with 11 bases matching TRBD1. The ends lost 4 bases at V and 2 bases at J; junction bases unmatched: 8. The CDR3 contains 16 residues. The germline CDR1 and CDR2 sequences are SGHNT and YYREEE (reference sequence). CDR3 coding DNA: TGTGCCAGCAGCCCCGGGACAGGGGGACTAACCTACGAGCAGTACTTC. This codes for CASSPGTGGLTYEQYF.

This rearrangement joins TRBV6-5 to TRBJ2-5; TRBD1 is a possible D gene (5 bases). This CDR3 spans 14 amino acids. V was clipped by 2 bases and J by 1 base, with 8 bases between them. Germline V gives CDR1 MNHEY, CDR2 SVGAGI. The CDR3 DNA reads as TGTGCCAGCAGTTACAGTGACAGCCAAGAGACCCAGTACTTC. This gives the protein CASSYSDSQETQYF.

This chain connects TRBV2 to TRBJ2-3, with 7 bases lining up with TRBD1. From germline, CDR1 is SNHLY and CDR2 FYNNEI. This CDR3 is 18 amino acids long. J lost 2 bases, V lost 0 bases, and 11 bases had no gene match. The CDR3 here is CASSEARDSKETTDTQYF. The CDR3 coding sequence is TGTGCCAGCAGTGAAGCAAGGGACAGCAAAGAAACCACAGATACGCAGTATTTT.

This chain uses TRBV6-5 with TRBJ2-7, with D possibly being TRBD2 (5 bases). CDR3 length: 15 amino acids. Germline lookup yields CDR1 MNHEY and CDR2 SVGAGI. Trimming left V 0 bases short and J 7 bases short, with 16 bases between. The CDR3 DNA reads TGTGCCAGCAGTTACTCGCAACCGAGGGTAGGGGAGCAGTACTTC. This sequence encodes CASSYSQPRVGEQYF.

V gene TRBV29-1 combines with J gene TRBJ2-1, with a possible D match to TRBD2 (6 bases). The CDR3 covers 13 residues. V was pared by 7 bases and J by 2 bases, with 12 bases between. CDR1 and CDR2 from the germline V gene are SQVTM and ANQGSEA. CDR3 amino acids: CSALGLTYNEQFF. The CDR3, as DNA: TGCAGCGCTCTGGGACTGACCTACAATGAGCAGTTCTTC.

The rearrangement uses TRBV19 and TRBJ1-1, with 9 positions matching TRBD1. Germline V lookup: CDR1 LNHDA, CDR2 SQIVND (reference sequence). The CDR3 extends over 15 amino acids. The junction had 9 bases not matched to a gene; V was cut back by 5 bases and J by 5 bases. DNA for the CDR3: TGTGCCAGTAGTGGGAGGACAGGGGTAAGGACTGAAGCTTTCTTT. This translates into CASSGRTGVRTEAFF. Variable domain in full (rest from reference TRBV19 and TRBJ1-1): DGGITQSPKYLFRKEGQNVTLSCEQNLNHDAMYWYRQDPGQGLRLIYYSQIVNDFQKGDIAEGYSVSREKKESFPLTVTSAQKNPTAFYLCASSGRTGVRTEAFFGQGTRLTVV.

V gene TRBV27 combines with J gene TRBJ2-3; 8 bases map to TRBD1. V lost 5 bases, J lost 3 bases, and 7 bases stayed unmatched. CDR1 and CDR2 (germline): MNHEY, SMNVEV (reference sequence). The CDR3 totals 15 residues. The CDR3 DNA follows: TGTGCCAGCAGTCGGCAGGGGGCCTCAACAGATACGCAGTATTTT. Translating it yields CASSRQGASTDTQYF.

V and J are TRBV28 and TRBJ2-3; 7 bases line up with TRBD2. V lost 5 bases to trimming and J lost 5 bases; unmatched junction nucleotides: 13. Per the germline V gene, CDR1 is MDHEN and CDR2 is SYDVKM. The CDR3 spans 16 residues. CDR3 sequence reads: CASSQVGAGRVDTQYF. The CDR3 DNA reads as TGTGCCAGCAGTCAAGTCGGTGCGGGGAGGGTAGATACGCAGTATTTT.

V and J are TRBV19 and TRBJ1-5; 8 nucleotides agree with TRBD1. V was clipped by 6 bases and J by 1 base; unmatched bases: 5. The germline CDR1 and CDR2 sequences are LNHDA and SQIVND (reference sequence). The CDR3 contains 15 residues. The CDR3 sequence: CASSKTGDSNQPQHF. CDR3 DNA: TGTGCCAGTAGCAAGACAGGGGACAGCAATCAGCCCCAGCATTTT.

The genes are TRBV9 and TRBJ2-2; D remains unclear. This CDR3 region has 15 residues. Trimming shortened V by 6 bases and J by 3 bases, and 15 bases separated the two germline ends. Germline CDR1 is SGDLS and CDR2 is YYNGEE. The CDR3 DNA is TGTGCCAGCACGTTGGGCCATCAGGACACCGGGGAGCTGTTTTTT. Its protein is CASTLGHQDTGELFF.

V gene TRBV18 combines with J gene TRBJ2-1; 7 nucleotides agree with TRBD1. The V gene end was trimmed by 4 bases and the J gene end by 4 bases; junction bases not matched to a gene: 10. Germline CDR1 reads KGHSH; CDR2 reads LQKENI. CDR3 length: 16 amino acids. The CDR3 here is CASSQDFGTEYNEQFF. CDR3 nucleotides: TGTGCCAGCTCACAAGACTTCGGGACAGAATACAATGAGCAGTTCTTC.

This clone was recorded only once. The chain employs TRBV5-4 and TRBJ2-5; D is possibly TRBD2 (6 bases). The V end lost 3 bases, the J end lost 5 bases, and 17 bases lay between the germline ends. The CDR3 has 15 residues. Germline V gives CDR1 SGHNT, CDR2 YYREEE (reference sequence). CDR3 DNA sequence: TGTGCCAGCAGCTCCGAGCGCTCTGGGGGGGAGACCCAGTACTTC. Its translation is CASSSERSGGETQYF.

This clone is a singleton in its sample. The chain recombines TRBV3-1 (or the pseudogene TRBV3-2) with TRBJ2-4; TRBD1 is a possible D gene (6 bases). Germline-derived CDR1 and CDR2 are LGHDT and YNNKEL (reference sequence). V was shortened by 0 bases and J by 2 bases, with 8 bases between the two germline ends. The CDR3 sequence is 15 residues long. In nucleotides, the CDR3 is TGTGCCAGCAGCCAAGAGACAGGTTCCAAAAACATTCAGTACTTC. Protein product: CASSQETGSKNIQYF.

V is TRBV9 and J is TRBJ2-3; 8 bases line up with TRBD2. Per germline, CDR1 SGDLS and CDR2 YYNGEE. J gave up 0 bases and V 0 bases, and 18 bases lay outside the gene matches. There are 21 residues in the CDR3. The CDR3 protein is CASSVVCFSAGGPLSTDTQYF. The DNA for the CDR3 is TGTGCCAGCAGCGTAGTGTGTTTTTCGGCGGGAGGCCCGCTTAGCACAGATACGCAGTATTTT.

V is TRBV7-2 and J is TRBJ2-1; 8 bases match TRBD2. V lost 2 bases and J lost 4; bases outside the gene matches: 4. Germline CDR1 is SGHTA and CDR2 is FQGNSA. This CDR3 is built from 15 residues. The DNA for the CDR3 is TGTGCCAGCAGCTTACGGGGGGGGTCTTACAATGAGCAGTTCTTC. Amino acid sequence: CASSLRGGSYNEQFF.

DNA of the CDR3: TGTGCCAGCAACGCTAAGCGGGGGGTGAATACGCAGTATTTT. Translation gives CASNAKRGVNTQYF. The chain carries TRBV28 and TRBJ2-3; 9 bases are shared with TRBD2. This CDR3 has 14 residues. V lost 7 bases to trimming and J lost 7 bases; unmatched junction nucleotides: 9. CDR1 is MDHEN, CDR2 SYDVKM, per germline. The full variable domain, its missing parts supplied by reference TRBV28 and TRBJ2-3, is DVKVTQSSRYLVKRTGEKVFLECVQDMDHENMFWYRQDPGLGLRLIYFSYDVKMKEKGDIPEGYSVSREKKERFSLILESASTNQTSMYLCASNAKRGVNTQYFGPGTRLTVL.

The chain has TRBV28 and TRBJ2-1; TRBD2 is a possible D gene (5 bases). Trimming removed 4 bases at V and 3 bases at J, with 16 bases between. This CDR3 comprises 16 residues. In germline, CDR1 is MDHEN, CDR2 SYDVKM. The CDR3 coding sequence is TGTGCCAGCAGTTCCCTTGTCAAGCGGTACTACAATGAGCAGTTCTTC. Protein: CASSSLVKRYYNEQFF.

This clone was detected a few times. This sequence joins TRBV10-3 and TRBJ2-3; possibly TRBD2 for D (6 bases). CDR1 and CDR2 from the germline V gene are ENHRY and SYGVKD. The CDR3 totals 12 residues. Trimming cost V 4 bases and J 8 bases, with 10 bases left between them. CDR3 sequence reads: CAISGDSITQYF. In DNA form, the CDR3 reads TGTGCCATCAGTGGGGACTCTATTACGCAGTATTTT.

V and J are TRBV7-9 and TRBJ1-2; weak D call: TRBD1 (5 bases). The V gene lost 4 bases and the J gene lost 6 bases, with 12 bases spanning the gap. Germline V gives CDR1 SEHNR, CDR2 FQNEAQ (reference sequence). This CDR3 contains 13 residues. The CDR3 DNA reads as TGTGCCAGCAGCTCCCAGGGTTCGAATGGCTACACCTTC. Its translation is CASSSQGSNGYTF.

CDR3 nucleotides: TGTGCCAGCACAGTCACAGCTAATGAAAAACTGTTTTTT. The encoded protein is CASTVTANEKLFF. The chain recombines TRBV2 with TRBJ1-4; D uncertain. The CDR3 loop spans 13 amino acids. V was cut by 7 bases and J by 3 bases, with 9 bases left in between. CDR1 and CDR2 from the germline V gene are SNHLY and FYNNEI. The full variable domain, rest sourced from reference TRBV2 and TRBJ1-4, is EPEVTQTPSHQVTQMGQEVILRCVPISNHLYFYWYRQILGQKVEFLVSFYNNEISEKSEIFDDQFSVERPDGSNFTLKIRSTKLEDSAMYFCASTVTANEKLFFGSGTQLSVL.